The entry below describes one T cell receptor beta chain. Because the CDR3's place on the DNA is in doubt, the DNA is left out and the CDR3 is given as listed by TCRdb. This sample was taken from a study of OX40 agonist ivuxolimab in advanced cancers. As for the study in general: Ivuxolimab, an antibody that agonizes OX40 (CD134), was administered to the patients. People who had prior anti-PD-1, anti-PD-L1 or anti-CTLA-4 therapy could take part, and under 45% had some.

Data came from immunoSEQ multiplex PCR; TCRdb stores just in-frame clones and leaves some out. Among about 96,000 clones listed, around 91% were seen once. Inclusive of both ends, the CDR3 amounts to 16 amino acids. The material was CD4+ or CD8+ T cells sorted from blood, obtained in a trial of the OX40 agonist ivuxolimab. This sequence originates from an adult with an advanced solid tumor such as melanoma, head and neck, liver or kidney cancer. The chain uses TRBV21-1 and TRBJ2-3; the D call TRBD2 from the table was never checked on the DNA. TRBV21-1 is a pseudogene. The CDR3 loop reads CASSPWGGGSTDTQYF.